This T cell receptor beta chain was recorded in a study of blood T cell repertoires in COVID-19. The repertoire was sequenced with immunoSEQ multiplex PCR; TCRdb's copy has only in-frame clones and lacks some. The table includes roughly 190,000 clones, under 90% detected once. The sample holds a few counts of this clone. The CDR3 runs to 13 residues. The germline CDR1 and CDR2 sequences are SQVTM and ANQGSEA. Germline trimming cut 6 bases from V and 4 bases from J; bases unmatched to any gene: 5. The clonotype comes from a human donor in a cohort sampled during active COVID-19. The chain has TRBV29-1 and TRBJ2-5; 10 bases are shared with TRBD2. The source material was peripheral blood. The CDR3 DNA follows: TGCAGCGTCCTGACTAGCGGGTCAGAGACCCAGTACTTC. It yields the protein CSVLTSGSETQYF.